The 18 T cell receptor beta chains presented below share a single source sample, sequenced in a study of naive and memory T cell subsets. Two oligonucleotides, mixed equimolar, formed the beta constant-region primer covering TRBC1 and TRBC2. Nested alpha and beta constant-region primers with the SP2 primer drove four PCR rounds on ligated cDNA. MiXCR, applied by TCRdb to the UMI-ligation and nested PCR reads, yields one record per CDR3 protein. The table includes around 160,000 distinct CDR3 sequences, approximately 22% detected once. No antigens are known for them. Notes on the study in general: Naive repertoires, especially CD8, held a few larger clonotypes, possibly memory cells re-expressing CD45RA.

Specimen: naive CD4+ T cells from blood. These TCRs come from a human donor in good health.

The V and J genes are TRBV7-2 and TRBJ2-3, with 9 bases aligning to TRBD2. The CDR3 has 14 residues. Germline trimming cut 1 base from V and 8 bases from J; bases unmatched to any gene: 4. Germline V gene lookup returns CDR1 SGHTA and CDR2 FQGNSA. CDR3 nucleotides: TGTGCCAGCAGCTTAGTCCAGCGGGAGGCTACGCAGTATTTT. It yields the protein CASSLVQREATQYF. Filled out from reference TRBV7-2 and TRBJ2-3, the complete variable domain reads GAGVSQSPSNKVTEKGKDVELRCDPISGHTALYWYRQSLGQGLEFLIYFQGNSAPDKSGLPSDRFSAERTGGSVSTLTIQRTQQEDSAVYLCASSLVQREATQYFGPGTRLTVL.

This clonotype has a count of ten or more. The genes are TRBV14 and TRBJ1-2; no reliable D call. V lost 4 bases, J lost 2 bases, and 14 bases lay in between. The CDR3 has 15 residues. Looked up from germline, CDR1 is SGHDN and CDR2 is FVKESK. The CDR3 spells CASSRGRERNYGYTF. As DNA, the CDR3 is TGTGCCAGCAGCCGAGGACGGGAACGGAACTATGGCTACACCTTC.

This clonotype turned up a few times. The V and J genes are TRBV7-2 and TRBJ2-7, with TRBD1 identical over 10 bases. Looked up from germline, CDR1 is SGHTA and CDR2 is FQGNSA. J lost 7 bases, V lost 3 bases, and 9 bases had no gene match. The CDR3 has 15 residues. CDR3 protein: CASSFSGQGGGEQYF. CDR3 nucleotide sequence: TGTGCCAGCAGCTTTAGTGGACAGGGGGGTGGAGAGCAGTACTTC.

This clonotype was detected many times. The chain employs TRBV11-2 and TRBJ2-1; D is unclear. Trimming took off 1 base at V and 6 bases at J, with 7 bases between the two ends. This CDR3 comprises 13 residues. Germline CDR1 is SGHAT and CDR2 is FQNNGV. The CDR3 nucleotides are TGTGCCAGCAGCTTAGGGGTCGGCAATGAGCAGTTCTTC. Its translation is CASSLGVGNEQFF.

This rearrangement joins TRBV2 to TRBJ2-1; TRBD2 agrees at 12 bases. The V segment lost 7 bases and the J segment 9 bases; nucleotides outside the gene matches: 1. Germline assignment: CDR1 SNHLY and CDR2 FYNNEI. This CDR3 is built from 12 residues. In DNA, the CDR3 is TGTGCCAGCACGACTAGCGGGGGTGAGCAGTTCTTC. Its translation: CASTTSGGEQFF.

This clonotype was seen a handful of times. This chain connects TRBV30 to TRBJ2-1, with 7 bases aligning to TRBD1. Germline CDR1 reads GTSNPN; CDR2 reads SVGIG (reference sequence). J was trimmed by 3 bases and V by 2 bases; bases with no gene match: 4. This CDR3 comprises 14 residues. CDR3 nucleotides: TGTGCCTGGAGTAGAGGGGGCCGCTACAATGAGCAGTTCTTC. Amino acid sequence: CAWSRGGRYNEQFF.

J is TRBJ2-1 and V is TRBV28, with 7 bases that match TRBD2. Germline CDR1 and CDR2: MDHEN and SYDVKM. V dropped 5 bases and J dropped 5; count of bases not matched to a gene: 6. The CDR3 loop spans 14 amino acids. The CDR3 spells CASSPSGGDNEQFF. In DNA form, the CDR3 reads TGTGCCAGCAGTCCTAGCGGCGGGGACAATGAGCAGTTCTTC.

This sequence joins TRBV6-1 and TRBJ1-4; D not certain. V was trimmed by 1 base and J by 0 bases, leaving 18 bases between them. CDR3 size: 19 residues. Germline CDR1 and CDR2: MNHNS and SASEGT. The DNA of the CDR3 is TGTGCCAGCAGTGAAGTGGGTTACAGAAAGACCGCAACTAATGAAAAACTGTTTTTT. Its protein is CASSEVGYRKTATNEKLFF.

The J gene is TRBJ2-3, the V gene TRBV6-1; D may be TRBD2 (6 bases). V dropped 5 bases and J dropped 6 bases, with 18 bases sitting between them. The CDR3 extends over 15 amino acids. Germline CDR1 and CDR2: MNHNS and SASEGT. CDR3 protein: CASSSGTGPPDTQYF. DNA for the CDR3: TGTGCCAGCAGTTCCGGGACTGGGCCCCCCGATACGCAGTATTTT.

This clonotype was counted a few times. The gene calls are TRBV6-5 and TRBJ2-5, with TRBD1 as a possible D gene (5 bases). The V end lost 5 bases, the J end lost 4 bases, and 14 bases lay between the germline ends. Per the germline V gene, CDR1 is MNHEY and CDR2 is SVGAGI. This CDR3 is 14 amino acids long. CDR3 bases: TGTGCCAGCAGTCAGAACAGGAATCCAGAGACCCAGTACTTC. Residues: CASSQNRNPETQYF.

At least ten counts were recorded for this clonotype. Written as DNA, the CDR3 is TGTGCCAGCAGCCAAGCAGGGGGCTGGAAGACCCAGTACTTC. This translates into CASSQAGGWKTQYF. The V and J genes are TRBV3-1 and TRBJ2-5, with TRBD1 identical over 8 bases. The V gene's germline CDR1 is LGHDT and CDR2 YNNKEL (reference sequence). Germline trimming cut 1 base from V and 6 bases from J; bases unmatched to any gene: 4. The CDR3 runs 14 residues.

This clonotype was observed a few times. The CDR3 DNA follows: TGCAGTGCTATAAGACAGGGGGATGAGCAGTTCTTC. It codes for CSAIRQGDEQFF. The chain recombines TRBV20-1 with TRBJ2-1, with 9 bases that match TRBD1. Trimming cost V 4 bases and J 8 bases; bases outside gene matches: 3. The CDR3 has 12 amino acids. Germline V gene sequence: CDR1 DFQATT, CDR2 SNEGSKA (reference sequence).

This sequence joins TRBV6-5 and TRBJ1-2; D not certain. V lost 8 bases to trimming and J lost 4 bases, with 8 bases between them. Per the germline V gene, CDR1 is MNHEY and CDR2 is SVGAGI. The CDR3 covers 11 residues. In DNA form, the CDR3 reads TGTGCCAGCTCGGGGATCTATGGCTACACCTTC. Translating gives CASSGIYGYTF.

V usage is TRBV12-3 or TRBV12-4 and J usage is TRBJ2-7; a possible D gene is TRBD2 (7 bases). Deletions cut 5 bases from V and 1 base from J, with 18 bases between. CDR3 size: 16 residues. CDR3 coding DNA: TGTGCCAGCAGTCTCACTGAGGGGGGGGGTTCCTACGAGCAGTACTTC. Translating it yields CASSLTEGGGSYEQYF.

The CDR3 DNA is TGTGCCAGTTCTTTCGGCGCGGGACGACCCACAGATACGCAGTATTTT. It yields the protein CASSFGAGRPTDTQYF. The V and J genes are TRBV19 and TRBJ2-3; possible D gene TRBD2, 6 bases. The CDR3 covers 16 residues. Germline CDR1 LNHDA, CDR2 SQIVND (reference sequence). Trimming stripped 8 bases from V and 2 bases from J, with 20 bases between.

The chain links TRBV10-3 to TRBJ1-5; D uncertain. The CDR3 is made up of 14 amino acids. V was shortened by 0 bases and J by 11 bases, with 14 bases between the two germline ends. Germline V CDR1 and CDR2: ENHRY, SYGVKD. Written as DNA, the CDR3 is TGTGCCATCAGTGAGTCGACCCAAGGATCAGCCCAGCATTTT. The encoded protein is CAISESTQGSAQHF.

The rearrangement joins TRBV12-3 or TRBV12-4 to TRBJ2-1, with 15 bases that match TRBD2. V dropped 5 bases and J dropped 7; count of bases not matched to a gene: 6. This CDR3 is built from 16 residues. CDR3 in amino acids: CASSPWTSGRGNEQFF. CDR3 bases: TGTGCCAGCAGTCCCTGGACTAGCGGGAGGGGAAATGAGCAGTTCTTC.

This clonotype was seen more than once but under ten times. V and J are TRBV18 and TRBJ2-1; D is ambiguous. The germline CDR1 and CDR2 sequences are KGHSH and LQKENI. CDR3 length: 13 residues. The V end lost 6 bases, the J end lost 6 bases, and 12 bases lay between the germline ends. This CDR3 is CASSQSLGNEQFF. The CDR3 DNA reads TGTGCCAGCTCGCAAAGCCTCGGCAATGAGCAGTTCTTC.